This T cell receptor beta chain appears in the sequencing data of a study of control samples from healthy donors and cancer patients. TCRdb keeps only in-frame clones here, not all; method: immunoSEQ multiplex PCR. The sample comprises about 180,000 clones, 90% of which are singletons, and 1.4% rests with the top ten. The junction had 6 bases not matched to a gene; V was cut back by 5 bases and J by 3 bases. The CDR3 is made up of 15 amino acids. CDR1 and CDR2 (germline): SGHAT, FQNNGV. The V gene is TRBV11-2, the J gene TRBJ1-2; 10 bases agree with TRBD1. Sequencing was carried out using blood. The TCR comes from a woman in her 50s in good health. CDR3 region: CASSPIGQGDYGYTF. CDR3 sequence (DNA): TGTGCCAGCAGCCCAATCGGACAGGGGGACTATGGCTACACCTTC.